These T cell receptor beta chains were read from a single sample in a study of cytomegalovirus exposure and HLA in healthy donors. Sequenced by immunoSEQ multiplex PCR; TCRdb stores in-frame clones only, minus some. The table lists 86,000 or so clones, less than 96% of them singletons. Sequences were obtained from PBMCs. Receptors originate from a man between 18 and 29 years old in good health and CMV-seropositive. Each CDR3 is given with its conserved first and last residue. Fields, in order: clone size, D gene, J gene, V gene, CDR3 DNA, CDR3 protein. D genes are given only for firm matches. Size values are once, few and many counts, or a class for expanded clones, and some rows have none.

>-|TRBD1|TRBJ1-2|TRBV6-1
TGTGCCAGCAGTGATGACAGGGGGGGTCAAAACTATGGCTACACCTTC
CASSDDRGGQNYGYTF
>few|-|TRBJ2-3|TRBV6-1
TGTGCCAGCAGTGAAGTCCGAGGCGGAGCCACAGATACGCAGTATTTT
CASSEVRGGATDTQYF
>-|TRBD1|TRBJ1-3|TRBV4-1
TGCGCCAGCAGCTTGCGACAGGGGCGCTCTGGAAACACCATATATTTT
CASSLRQGRSGNTIYF
>once|-|TRBJ1-2|TRBV30
TGTGCCTGGAGTACTGGGGGCGGCTATGGCTACACCTTC
CAWSTGGGYGYTF
>-|-|TRBJ2-7|TRBV5-5
TGTGCCAGCAGCCCGAGCTCCTACGAGCAGTACTTC
CASSPSSYEQYF
>-|TRBD2|TRBJ2-1|TRBV5-1
TGCGCCAGCCGCCGGGGAATAGCGGGAACCTACAATGAGCAGTTCTTC
CASRRGIAGTYNEQFF
>-|-|TRBJ2-7|TRBV5-4
TGTGCCAGCAGCCCCTTATCTGGCAGGGGGGACTACGAGCAGTACTTC
CASSPLSGRGDYEQYF
>-|-|TRBJ2-7|TRBV6-5
TGTGCCAGCAGTTACTCTTCGGGGAACTACGAGCAGTACTTC
CASSYSSGNYEQYF
>-|TRBD2|TRBJ2-1|TRBV7-8
TGTGCCAGCAGCCGGAGCCGACTTTTAGCGGGAGGGCCGGGCGTCCAAAATGAGCAGTTCTTC
CASSRSRLLAGGPGVQNEQFF
>-|-|TRBJ2-7|TRBV5-4
TGTGCCAGCAGCGAGGGACTCGGTATCTACGAGCAGTACTTC
CASSEGLGIYEQYF
>-|-|TRBJ2-6|TRBV7-9
TGTGCCAGCAGCTTAGAGCCAACCTCTGGGGCCAACGTCCTGACTTTC
CASSLEPTSGANVLTF
>-|TRBD2|TRBJ2-7|TRBV6-5
TGTGCCAGCAGTTCCCCAGGACTAGCCCACGAGCAGTACTTC
CASSSPGLAHEQYF
>-|-|TRBJ2-3|TRBV1
TGCACCAGCAGCCCCTGGATAGCTGGGAGGGGAGATACGCAGTATTTT
CTSSPWIAGRGDTQYF
>once|TRBD2|TRBJ2-3|TRBV19
TGTGCCAGCAGAGCACGGGAGGGCTCGACAGATACGCAGTATTTT
CASRAREGSTDTQYF
>-|TRBD1|TRBJ2-7|TRBV28
TGTGCCAGCAGTACGAGGACAGGGAGGAACGAGCAGTACTTC
CASSTRTGRNEQYF
>-|-|TRBJ2-5|TRBV27
TGTGCCAGCCGAGGGTCGGGGGAGACCCAGTACTTC
CASRGSGETQYF
>-|TRBD1|TRBJ2-5|TRBV5-1
TGCGCCAGCAGCCCGGGGACAGGGGGCGAGACCCAGTACTTC
CASSPGTGGETQYF
>-|TRBD2|TRBJ2-3|TRBV7-6
TGTGCCAGCAGCTTAGGGTCTAGCGGGAGAACAGATACGCAGTATTTT
CASSLGSSGRTDTQYF
>-|TRBD2|TRBJ2-3|TRBV4-2
TGTGCCAGCACCATAGGGCTAGCGGGATCTGTTACCGTGGGAGATACGCAGTATTTT
CASTIGLAGSVTVGDTQYF
>-|TRBD1|TRBJ1-1|TRBV29-1
TGCAGCGTCGCGAGACAGGGGAACACTGAAGCTTTCTTT
CSVARQGNTEAFF
>-|-|TRBJ2-3|TRBV7-2
TGTGCCAGCAGCTTTGCGTCGCATACGCAGTATTTT
CASSFASHTQYF
>once|-|TRBJ1-2|TRBV15
TGTGCCACCAGCAGAGCCAGAGCGGTTAACTATGGCTACACCTTC
CATSRARAVNYGYTF
>-|-|TRBJ2-1|TRBV7-2
TGTGCCAGCAGCCGCGGGGCTAGCCTGCATGAGCAGTTCTTC
CASSRGASLHEQFF
>-|TRBD2|TRBJ2-1|TRBV28
TGTGCCAGCACAGTGGGGGGGGGAGGCTACAATGAGCAGTTCTTC
CASTVGGGGYNEQFF
>-|TRBD2|TRBJ2-7|TRBV5-1
TGCGCCAGCAGCCCGAAGGGGACTAGCGGGACTTACGAGCAGTACTTC
CASSPKGTSGTYEQYF
>-|-|TRBJ2-3|TRBV6-5
TGTGCCAGCAGTTCGTCCTTATCCACAGATACGCAGTATTTT
CASSSSLSTDTQYF
>-|-|TRBJ1-4|TRBV13
TGTGCCAGCAGCTTGCGAACTAATGAAAAACTGTTTTTT
CASSLRTNEKLFF
>-|TRBD2|TRBJ2-7|TRBV5-8
TGTGCCAGCAGCTTGGTAGGGCGGGAGTTCAGATACGAGCAGTACTTC
CASSLVGREFRYEQYF
>few|TRBD1|TRBJ2-5|TRBV27
TGTGCCAGCAGTTTGGAATTCGACAGGGGAGAGACCCAGTACTTC
CASSLEFDRGETQYF
>-|TRBD2|TRBJ2-1|TRBV5-8
TGTGCCAGCACCGTTAGCGGGAGGACCTACAATGAGCAGTTCTTC
CASTVSGRTYNEQFF
>-|-|TRBJ2-7|TRBV11-2
TGTGCCAGCAGCTTAGATCAGGGCGAGCAGTACTTC
CASSLDQGEQYF
>-|TRBD1|TRBJ2-2|TRBV27
TGTGCCAGCAGCGAGGGGGCAAGGGGCACCGGGGAGCTGTTTTTT
CASSEGARGTGELFF
>-|TRBD2|TRBJ2-7|TRBV5-1
TGCGCCAGCAGCGGGACTAGCGGGCCCTACGAGCAGTACTTC
CASSGTSGPYEQYF
>-|-|TRBJ2-5|TRBV29-1
TGCAGCGTTGGAGGAGCCGGAGAACTGTACCAAGAGACCCAGTACTTC
CSVGGAGELYQETQYF
>-|-|TRBJ1-1|TRBV19
TGTGCCAGTAGTATGGCTGTTGAAGCTTTCTTT
CASSMAVEAFF
>-|-|TRBJ1-1|TRBV30
TGTGCCTGGATAAGGGCCGGGGGTAACACTGAAGCTTTCTTT
CAWIRAGGNTEAFF
>-|-|TRBJ2-3|TRBV28
TGTGCCAGCAGTTTTCTCTCGGTGACCCATGCGGGAGATACGCAGTATTTT
CASSFLSVTHAGDTQYF
>-|TRBD1|TRBJ2-1|TRBV2
TGTGCCAGCAGGGGCGGACAGGGGGCCCCCCAGTTCTTC
CASRGGQGAPQFF
>-|TRBD2|TRBJ2-7|TRBV5-1
TGCGCCAGCAGCTTGTCGTCTAGCGGAGCCTACGAGCAGTACTTC
CASSLSSSGAYEQYF
>-|TRBD1|TRBJ1-3|TRBV5-1
TGCGCCAGCAGCTTGGAGGGTACAGGGGGAAGCACCATATATTTT
CASSLEGTGGSTIYF
>-|-|TRBJ1-5|TRBV2
TGTGCCAGCAGCCAGGGTTACTTTCAGCCCCAGCATTTT
CASSQGYFQPQHF
>once|TRBD2|TRBJ2-3|TRBV27
TGTGCCAGCAGCATCCTCGGTCCCCAGCGGGAGGGCCTAAATACGCAGTATTTT
CASSILGPQREGLNTQYF
>-|-|TRBJ2-5|TRBV27
TGTGCCAGCAGTGCCAGACTAGGAGAGACCCAGTACTTC
CASSARLGETQYF
>-|-|TRBJ2-7|TRBV7-9
TGTGCCAGCAGCTTAGGGTCCAGGGTTTCCCACGAGCAGTACTTC
CASSLGSRVSHEQYF
>once|-|TRBJ2-1|TRBV27
TGTGCCAGCAGTTTGTCCACTACCCTTACCTACAATGAGCAGTTCTTC
CASSLSTTLTYNEQFF
>-|-|TRBJ1-2|TRBV29-1
TGCAGCGCCTCGGGGGAAAAATATGGCTACACCTTC
CSASGEKYGYTF
>-|-|TRBJ2-2|TRBV7-9
TGTGCCAGCAGTTCTAACACCGGGGAGCTGTTTTTT
CASSSNTGELFF
>-|-|TRBJ2-7|TRBV10-1
TGCGCCAGCAGTGAGTCGGCCAACTACGAGCAGTACTTC
CASSESANYEQYF
>-|TRBD1|TRBJ1-2|TRBV4-2
TGTGCCAGCAGCCAAGATCACGACAGGGGGTACGGCTACACCTTC
CASSQDHDRGYGYTF
>-|-|TRBJ1-5|TRBV7-9
TGTGCCAGCAGCTTTGTCGGGCAGCCCCAGCATTTT
CASSFVGQPQHF
>-|TRBD1|TRBJ1-1|TRBV6-1
TGTGCCAGCAGAATGGACAGGGTTACTGAAGCTTTCTTT
CASRMDRVTEAFF
>-|-|TRBJ2-7|TRBV6-5
TGTGCCAGCAGTTTAGGGACTCTGGGCTACGAGCAGTACTTC
CASSLGTLGYEQYF
>-|-|TRBJ1-3|TRBV7-3
TGTGCCAGCAGCTCAGGGGCCGGTACCATATATTTT
CASSSGAGTIYF
>-|-|TRBJ1-5|TRBV6-1
TGTGCCAGCAGTGAAGGCCCGGGGTATAGGCCCCAGCATTTT
CASSEGPGYRPQHF